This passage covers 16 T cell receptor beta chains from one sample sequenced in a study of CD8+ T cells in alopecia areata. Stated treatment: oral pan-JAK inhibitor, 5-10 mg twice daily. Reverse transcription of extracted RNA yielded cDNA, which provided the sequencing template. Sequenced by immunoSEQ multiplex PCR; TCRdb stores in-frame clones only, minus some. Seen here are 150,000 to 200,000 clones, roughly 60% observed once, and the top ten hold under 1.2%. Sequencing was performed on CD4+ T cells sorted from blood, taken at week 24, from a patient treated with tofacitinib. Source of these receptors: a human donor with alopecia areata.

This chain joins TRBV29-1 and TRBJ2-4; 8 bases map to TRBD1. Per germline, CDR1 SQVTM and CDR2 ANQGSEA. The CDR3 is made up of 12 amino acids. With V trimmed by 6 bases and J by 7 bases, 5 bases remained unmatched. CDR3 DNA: TGCAGCGTACGGACAGGGACGAACATTCAGTACTTC. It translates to CSVRTGTNIQYF.

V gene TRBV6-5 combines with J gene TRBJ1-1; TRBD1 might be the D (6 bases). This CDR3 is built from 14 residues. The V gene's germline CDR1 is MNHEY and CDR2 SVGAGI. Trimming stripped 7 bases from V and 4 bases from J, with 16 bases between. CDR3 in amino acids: CASNRIVGGTEAFF. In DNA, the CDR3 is TGTGCCAGCAACCGAATTGTAGGGGGCACTGAAGCTTTCTTT.

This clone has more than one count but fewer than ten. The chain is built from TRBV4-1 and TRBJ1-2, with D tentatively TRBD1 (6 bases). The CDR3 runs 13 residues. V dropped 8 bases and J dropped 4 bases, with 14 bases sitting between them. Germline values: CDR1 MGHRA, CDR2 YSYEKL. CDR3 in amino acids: CASRGPLFYGYTF. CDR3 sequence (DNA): TGCGCCAGCCGGGGGCCGCTGTTCTATGGCTACACCTTC.

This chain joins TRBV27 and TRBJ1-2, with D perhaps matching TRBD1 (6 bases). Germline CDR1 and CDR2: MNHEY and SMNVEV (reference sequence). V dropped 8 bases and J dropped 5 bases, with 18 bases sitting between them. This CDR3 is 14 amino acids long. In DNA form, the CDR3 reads TGTGCCAGCCGCCAGACGGGACAACTATATGGCTACACCTTC. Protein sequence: CASRQTGQLYGYTF.

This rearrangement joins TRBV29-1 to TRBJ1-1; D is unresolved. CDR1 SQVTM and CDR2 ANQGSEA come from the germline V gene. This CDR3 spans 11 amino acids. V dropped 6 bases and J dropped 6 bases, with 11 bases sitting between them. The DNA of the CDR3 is TGCAGCGTCCCGGGCTACGCTGAAGCTTTCTTT. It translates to CSVPGYAEAFF.

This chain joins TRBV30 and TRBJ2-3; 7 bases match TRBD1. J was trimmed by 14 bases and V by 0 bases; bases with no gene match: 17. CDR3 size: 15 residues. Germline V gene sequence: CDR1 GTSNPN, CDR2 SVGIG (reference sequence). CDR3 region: CAWSVFTLTGARRYF. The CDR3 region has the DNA TGTGCCTGGAGTGTTTTTACGCTAACAGGGGCCCGGCGGTATTTT.

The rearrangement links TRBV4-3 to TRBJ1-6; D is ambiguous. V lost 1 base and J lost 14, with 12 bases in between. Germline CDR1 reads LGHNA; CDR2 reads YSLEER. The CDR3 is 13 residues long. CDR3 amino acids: CASSQAGGASLHF. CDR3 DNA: TGCGCCAGCAGCCAAGCCGGCGGTGCTTCCCTCCACTTT.

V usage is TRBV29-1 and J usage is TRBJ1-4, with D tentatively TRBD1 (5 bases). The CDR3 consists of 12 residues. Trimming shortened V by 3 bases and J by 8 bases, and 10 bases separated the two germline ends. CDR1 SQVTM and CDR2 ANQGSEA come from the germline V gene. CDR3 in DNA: TGCAGCGTTGAGGCAAGGGACGAAAAACTGTTTTTT. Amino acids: CSVEARDEKLFF.

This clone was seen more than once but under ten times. In DNA form, the CDR3 reads TGCAGCGGCGGGACTCCTGAGACCCAGTACTTC. Residues: CSGGTPETQYF. The rearrangement joins TRBV29-1 to TRBJ2-5; tentatively, D is TRBD2 (6 bases). Per the germline V gene, CDR1 is SQVTM and CDR2 is ANQGSEA. Trimming pared 7 bases from V and 5 bases from J, leaving 11 bases between. The CDR3 runs to 11 residues. Based on the CDR3 plus reference TRBV29-1 and TRBJ2-5, the full variable domain is SAVISQKPSRDICQRGTSLTIQCQVDSQVTMMFWYRQQPGQSLTLIATANQGSEATYESGFVIDKFPISRPNLTFSTLTVSNMSPEDSSIYLCSGGTPETQYFGPGTRLLVL.

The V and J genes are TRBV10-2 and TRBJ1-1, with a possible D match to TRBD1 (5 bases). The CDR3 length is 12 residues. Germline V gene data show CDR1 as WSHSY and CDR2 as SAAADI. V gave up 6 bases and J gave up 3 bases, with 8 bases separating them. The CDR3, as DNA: TGCGCCAGCAGGTGGGGGGACACTGAAGCTTTCTTT. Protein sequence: CASRWGDTEAFF.

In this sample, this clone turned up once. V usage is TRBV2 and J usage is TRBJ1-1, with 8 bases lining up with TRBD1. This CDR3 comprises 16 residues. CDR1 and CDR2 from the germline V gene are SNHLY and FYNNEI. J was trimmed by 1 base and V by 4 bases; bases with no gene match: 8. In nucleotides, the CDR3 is TGTGCCAGCAGTGGACAGGGGCCAATAGGGAACACTGAAGCTTTCTTT. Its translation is CASSGQGPIGNTEAFF.

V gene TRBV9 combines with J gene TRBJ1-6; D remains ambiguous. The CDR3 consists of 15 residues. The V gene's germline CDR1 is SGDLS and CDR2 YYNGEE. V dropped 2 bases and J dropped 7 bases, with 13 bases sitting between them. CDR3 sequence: CASSVVDQPNSPLHF. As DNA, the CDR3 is TGTGCCAGCAGCGTTGTGGATCAACCAAATTCACCCCTCCACTTT.

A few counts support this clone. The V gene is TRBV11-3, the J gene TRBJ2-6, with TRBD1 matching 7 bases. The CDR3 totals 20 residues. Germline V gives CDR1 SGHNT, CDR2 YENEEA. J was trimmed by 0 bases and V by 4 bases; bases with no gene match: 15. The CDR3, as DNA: TGTGCCAGCAGCTCCGACAGGCAGGGGGTTGTCGGCTCTGGGGCCAACGTCCTGACTTTC. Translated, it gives CASSSDRQGVVGSGANVLTF.

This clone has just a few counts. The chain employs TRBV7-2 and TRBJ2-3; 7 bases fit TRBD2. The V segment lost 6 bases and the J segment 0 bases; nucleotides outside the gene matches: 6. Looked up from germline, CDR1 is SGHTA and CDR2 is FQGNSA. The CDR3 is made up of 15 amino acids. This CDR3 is CASRPAGGSTDTQYF. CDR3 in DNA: TGTGCCAGCAGGCCCGCCGGGGGGAGCACAGATACGCAGTATTTT.

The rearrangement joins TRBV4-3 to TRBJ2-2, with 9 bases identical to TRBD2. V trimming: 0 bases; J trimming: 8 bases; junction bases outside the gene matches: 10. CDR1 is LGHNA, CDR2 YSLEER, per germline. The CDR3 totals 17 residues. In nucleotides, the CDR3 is TGCGCCAGCAGCCAAGACGTGTCGGCTAGCGGGAATGGGGAGCTGTTTTTT. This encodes CASSQDVSASGNGELFF.

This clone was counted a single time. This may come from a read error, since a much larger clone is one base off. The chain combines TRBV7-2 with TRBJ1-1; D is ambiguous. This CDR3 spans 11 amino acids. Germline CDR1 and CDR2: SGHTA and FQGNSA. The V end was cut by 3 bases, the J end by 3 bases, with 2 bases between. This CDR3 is CASSLYTEAFF. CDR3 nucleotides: TGTGCCAGCAGCTTGTACACTGAAGCTTTCTTT.